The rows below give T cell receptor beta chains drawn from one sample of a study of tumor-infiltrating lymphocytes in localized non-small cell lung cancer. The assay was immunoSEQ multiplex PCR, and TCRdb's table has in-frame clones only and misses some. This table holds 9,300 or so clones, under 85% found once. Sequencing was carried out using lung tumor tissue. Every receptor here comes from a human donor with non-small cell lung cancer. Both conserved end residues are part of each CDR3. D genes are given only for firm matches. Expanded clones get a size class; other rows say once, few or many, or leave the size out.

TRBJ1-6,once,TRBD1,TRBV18,TGTGCCAGCTCACTAGGGACAGGGAGGTCACCCCTCCACTTT,CASSLGTGRSPLHF
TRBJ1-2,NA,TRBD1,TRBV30,TGTGCCTCCGACCCACAGGGGTACTATGGCTACACCTTC,CASDPQGYYGYTF
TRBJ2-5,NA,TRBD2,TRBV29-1,TGCAGCGCTCCCGGGACTAGTAGTGAGACCCAGTACTTC,CSAPGTSSETQYF
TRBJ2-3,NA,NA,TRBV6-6,TGTGCCCTCCGTTCGGGGAGCCAATGGGGTACGCAGTATTTT,CALRSGSQWGTQYF
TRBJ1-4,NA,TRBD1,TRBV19,TGTGCCAGTAGTATAGATGGGGGACAGGGTGAAAAACTGTTTTTT,CASSIDGGQGEKLFF
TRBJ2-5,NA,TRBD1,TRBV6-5,TGTGCCAGCAGTCGTAAGACAGGGGTGGAGACCCAGTACTTC,CASSRKTGVETQYF
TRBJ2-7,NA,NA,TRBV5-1,TGCGCCAGCAGCTTGGAAGGCAGCCAAATCCCCAACGAGCAGTACTTC,CASSLEGSQIPNEQYF
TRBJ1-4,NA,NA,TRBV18,TGTGCCAGCTCACCAATAAGGGACTCTAATGAAAAACTGTTTTTT,CASSPIRDSNEKLFF
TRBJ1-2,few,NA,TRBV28,TGTGCCACGTTGGGGGGCTATGGCTACACCTTC,CATLGGYGYTF
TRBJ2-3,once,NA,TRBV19,TGTGCCAGTAGTACCTCTGACAGAGTGAAGACGCAGTATTTT,CASSTSDRVKTQYF
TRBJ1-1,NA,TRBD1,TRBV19,TGTGCCAGCGACAGGGGTTTCACTGAAGCTTTCTTT,CASDRGFTEAFF
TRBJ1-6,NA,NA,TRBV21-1,TGTGCCAGCAGCAAAGACCCCCCAGGGCGATATAATTCACCCCTCCACTTT,CASSKDPPGRYNSPLHF
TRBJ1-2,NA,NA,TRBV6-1,TGTGCCAGCAGTGAGGAGAGGGGCAGAGCTAACTATGGCTACACCTTC,CASSEERGRANYGYTF
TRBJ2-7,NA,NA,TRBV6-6,TGTGCCAGCAGTACGTACTCGACAGGCCGCGGGAGGCAGTACTTC,CASSTYSTGRGRQYF
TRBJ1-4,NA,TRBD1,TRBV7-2,TGTGCCAGCAGCGCTCGACAGGGGGCTAATGAAAAACTGTTTTTT,CASSARQGANEKLFF
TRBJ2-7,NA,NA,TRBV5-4,TGTGCCAGCAGCTTGGACAGGAACTCCTACGAGCAGTACTTC,CASSLDRNSYEQYF
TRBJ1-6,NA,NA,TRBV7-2,TGTGCCAGCAGCGCTACGCGGTATTCACCCCTCCACTTT,CASSATRYSPLHF
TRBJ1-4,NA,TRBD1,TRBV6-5,TGTGCCAGCAGTCCGGGGACAGCGGGGAAGGAAAAACTGTTTTTT,CASSPGTAGKEKLFF
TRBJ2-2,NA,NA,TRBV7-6,TGTGCCAGCAGCTCCCTGGGGCAGGGGAAGGCCGGGGAGCTGTTTTTT,CASSSLGQGKAGELFF
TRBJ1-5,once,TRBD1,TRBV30,TGTGCCTGGAGCGCGGACAGGGTGGGACAGCCCCAGCATTTT,CAWSADRVGQPQHF
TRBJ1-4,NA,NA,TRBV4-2,TGTGCCAGCAGCCAAGATATGGCCAACACTAATGAAAAACTGTTTTTT,CASSQDMANTNEKLFF
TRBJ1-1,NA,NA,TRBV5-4,TGTGCCAGCAGCCGCCAAACGAACACTGAAGCTTTCTTT,CASSRQTNTEAFF
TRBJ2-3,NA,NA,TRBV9,TGTGCCAGCAGCCCCATCGGGCCATACAACACAGATACGCAGTATTTT,CASSPIGPYNTDTQYF
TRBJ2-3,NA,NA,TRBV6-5,TGTGCCAGCAGTTACTACGGGCTACGCACAGATACGCAGTATTTT,CASSYYGLRTDTQYF
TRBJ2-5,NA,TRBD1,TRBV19,TGTGCCAGTAGTACCGGCAGGGGGGAGACCCAGTACTTC,CASSTGRGETQYF
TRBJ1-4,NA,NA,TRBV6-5,TGTGCCAGCAGTTATAACGACGGGGGGAATGAAAAACTGTTTTTT,CASSYNDGGNEKLFF
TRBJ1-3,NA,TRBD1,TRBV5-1,TGCGCCAGCAGTCCAGGGGGCGCCGGAGGAAACACCATATATTTT,CASSPGGAGGNTIYF
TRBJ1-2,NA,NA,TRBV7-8,TGTGCCAGCAGCTCGGACAGTAACTATGGCTACACCTTC,CASSSDSNYGYTF
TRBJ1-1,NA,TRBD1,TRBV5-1,TGCGCCAGCAGCATAGACTACGGGACAGGGAGAGCTTTCTTT,CASSIDYGTGRAFF